This T cell receptor beta chain is drawn from a study of CXCR3-negative and CXCR3-positive naive CD8 T cells. 5' RACE with UMI labels generated the TRB cDNA libraries. TCRdb derives one entry per CDR3 protein from the 5' RACE reads, leaving out DNA. This table holds about 48,000 distinct CDR3 sequences. The study sorted every CD8+ T cell subset in triplicate at approximately 300,000 cells each. The sample consisted of memory CD8+ T cells from blood. The TCR sequence derives from a human donor in good health. Some clones in this sample may be carry-over from other donors' samples.

The CDR3: CASSQRGMNTEAFF. The chain combines TRBV4-3 with TRBJ1-1. This CDR3 comprises 14 residues. Germline CDR1 reads LGHNA; CDR2 reads YSLEER.